This T cell receptor beta chain was observed in a study of early T cells in non-severe SARS-CoV-2 infection. Individual cDNA molecules received unique molecular identifiers. One entry per CDR3 protein, called by TCRdb with MiXCR from the 5' RACE reads. The sample shows more than 55,000 distinct CDR3 sequences, about an eighth of them seen only once. This clonotype has only a few counts. The trim removed 8 bases at V and 5 bases at J, leaving 4 bases unmatched. The length of the CDR3 is 13 residues. The germline V gene has CDR1 SGHRS and CDR2 YFSETQ. Specimen: whole blood. The chain is built from TRBV5-1 and TRBJ1-5; 10 positions match TRBD1. The sequence came from an adult who was a healthcare worker with PCR-confirmed SARS-CoV-2 infection or an uninfected control (not recorded which). The CDR3 loop is CASRQGADQPQHF. The CDR3 DNA reads TGCGCCAGTCGACAGGGGGCCGATCAGCCCCAGCATTTT.